A selection of T cell receptor beta chains follows, all from one sample in a study of T-cell reconstitution after alpha-beta-depleted transplantation in children. TCRdb redid the calling of the PCR reads with MiXCR, one entry per CDR3 protein. The sample yields nearly 550,000 distinct CDR3 sequences, about a sixth seen once. Material: PBMCs from the stem cell graft donor, obtained from the stem cell graft. Every receptor here comes from a human donor who donated a stem cell graft to a child with acute lymphoblastic leukemia. CDR3s include the opening cysteine and the closing phenylalanine or tryptophan. The order of the fields is V gene, D gene, clone size, J gene, CDR3 protein, CDR3 DNA. D genes are given only for firm matches. Part of the rows lack a size; the others show once, few, many or a class for expanded clones.

TRBV7-8	.	.	TRBJ1-5	CASSGDIAALGPQHF	TGTGCCAGCAGCGGGGACATCGCTGCTCTAGGGCCCCAGCATTTT
TRBV10-1	TRBD2	.	TRBJ2-2	CASSESILAGESAGELFF	TGCGCCAGCAGTGAGTCGATACTAGCGGGAGAATCGGCCGGGGAGCTGTTTTTT
TRBV5-1	TRBD1	.	TRBJ2-3	CASSWPRDRATDTQYF	TGCGCCAGCAGCTGGCCCCGGGACAGGGCTACAGATACGCAGTATTTT
TRBV12-5	.	.	TRBJ2-1	CASGLVGDGYNEQFF	TGTGCTAGTGGTTTGGTGGGGGACGGATACAATGAGCAGTTCTTC
TRBV2	.	.	TRBJ2-1	CASSVRLDGEQFF	TGTGCCAGCAGTGTTCGGCTAGACGGTGAGCAGTTCTTC
TRBV29-1	.	.	TRBJ2-1	CSVAGFVRGSYNEQFF	TGCAGCGTTGCAGGGTTTGTGAGGGGTTCCTACAATGAGCAGTTCTTC
TRBV29-1	.	few	TRBJ1-1	CSASQGTPEAFF	TGCAGCGCCTCACAGGGAACTCCCGAAGCTTTCTTT
TRBV6-1	TRBD2	few	TRBJ2-1	CASRMTAGGGNEQFF	TGTGCCAGCAGGATGACTGCGGGAGGGGGGAATGAGCAGTTCTTC
TRBV29-1	TRBD1	.	TRBJ1-2	CSVENRGLGNYGYTF	TGCAGCGTTGAAAACAGGGGGCTGGGTAACTATGGCTACACCTTC
TRBV12-3/TRBV12-4	TRBD1	.	TRBJ2-7	CASSKGTGTLYEQYF	TGTGCCAGCAGTAAAGGGACAGGGACTCTCTACGAGCAGTACTTC
TRBV27	.	.	TRBJ2-7	CASSYPGREQYF	TGTGCCAGCAGCTACCCCGGGAGAGAGCAGTACTTC
TRBV4-1	TRBD2	few	TRBJ2-7	CASSQGAGAYEQYF	TGCGCCAGCAGCCAAGGAGCGGGAGCCTACGAGCAGTACTTC
TRBV12-3/TRBV12-4	.	.	TRBJ1-2	CASSLEVAGNYGYTF	TGTGCCAGCAGTTTAGAGGTTGCGGGGAACTATGGCTACACCTTC
TRBV7-2	TRBD2	.	TRBJ2-1	CASSHNLAGRAYNEQFF	TGTGCCAGCAGCCACAACCTAGCTGGGAGGGCGTACAATGAGCAGTTCTTC
TRBV13	.	few	TRBJ2-7	CASSLTLSYEQYF	TGTGCCAGCAGCCTAACATTATCCTACGAGCAGTACTTC
TRBV5-1	.	.	TRBJ2-5	CASSANLEETQYF	TGCGCCAGCAGCGCTAATCTGGAAGAGACCCAGTACTTC
TRBV27	.	few	TRBJ1-1	CASSFPAPGAEAFF	TGTGCCAGCAGTTTTCCCGCCCCGGGTGCTGAAGCTTTCTTT
TRBV10-3	TRBD1	.	TRBJ2-6	CAISFLGQGAAGANGLTF	TGTGCCATCAGTTTTCTAGGACAGGGAGCGGCTGGGGCCAACGGCCTGACTTTC
TRBV18	TRBD1	.	TRBJ1-1	CASSPPRTGGITEAFF	TGTGCCAGCTCACCACCGAGAACAGGGGGCATCACTGAAGCTTTCTTT
TRBV6-1	.	few	TRBJ2-6	CASSRSNSGANVLTF	TGTGCCAGCAGTCGAAGCAACTCTGGGGCCAACGTCCTGACTTTC
TRBV5-1	.	.	TRBJ2-7	CASSLRQRGTSYEQYF	TGCGCCAGCAGCTTGAGGCAGAGAGGGACCTCCTATGAGCAGTACTTC
TRBV6-1	TRBD2	.	TRBJ2-7	CASTIAGGPSEQYF	TGTGCCAGCACTATAGCGGGAGGGCCTAGCGAGCAGTACTTC
TRBV27	TRBD1	few	TRBJ1-1	CASSPTQGAGTEAFF	TGTGCCAGCAGTCCGACACAGGGGGCAGGCACTGAAGCTTTCTTT
TRBV20-1	TRBD2	few	TRBJ2-4	CSARVFGSSGTAPRLAKNIQYF	TGCAGTGCTAGAGTGTTCGGTTCTAGCGGGACGGCTCCACGCCTAGCCAAAAACATTCAGTACTTC
TRBV24-1	.	few	TRBJ2-5	CATSDVGLHQETQYF	TGTGCCACCAGTGACGTGGGACTTCACCAAGAGACCCAGTACTTC
TRBV7-2	TRBD2	few	TRBJ2-1	CASSLATLAVYNEQFF	TGTGCCAGCAGCTTAGCCACTCTAGCGGTCTACAATGAGCAGTTCTTC
TRBV25-1	.	few	TRBJ2-1	CASSEFLYNEQFF	TGTGCCAGCAGTGAATTCCTTTACAATGAGCAGTTCTTC
TRBV2	.	.	TRBJ2-7	CASSPGPLSYEQYF	TGTGCCAGCAGCCCGGGACCCCTCTCCTACGAGCAGTACTTC
TRBV24-1	.	.	TRBJ2-7	CATSASGGPYEQYF	TGTGCCACCAGTGCCTCCGGGGGACCCTACGAGCAGTACTTC
TRBV20-1	.	.	TRBJ2-1	CSARDLVGRNYNEQFF	TGCAGTGCTAGAGATCTTGTAGGGCGGAACTACAATGAGCAGTTCTTC
TRBV25-1	.	.	TRBJ1-5	CASSELGQPQHF	TGTGCCAGCAGTGAACTAGGACAGCCCCAGCATTTT
TRBV3-1	TRBD1	few	TRBJ1-1	CASSPGGGMNTEAFF	TGTGCCAGCTCCCCAGGGGGTGGGATGAACACTGAAGCTTTCTTT
TRBV27	TRBD1	few	TRBJ1-2	CATKTGWNGYTF	TGTGCCACTAAGACAGGGTGGAATGGCTACACCTTC
TRBV7-8	.	.	TRBJ2-2	CASSLLGGDPGELFF	TGTGCCAGCAGCTTACTAGGGGGAGATCCCGGGGAGCTGTTTTTT
TRBV20-1	TRBD1	few	TRBJ2-6	CSARDRANPSGANVLTF	TGCAGTGCTAGGGACAGGGCTAACCCCTCTGGGGCCAACGTCCTGACTTTC
TRBV15	.	.	TRBJ1-5	CATSREAYRARNQPQHF	TGTGCCACCAGCAGAGAGGCTTACAGGGCGAGAAATCAGCCCCAGCATTTT
TRBV6-4	TRBD2	.	TRBJ2-1	CASSETTSGSIDEQFF	TGTGCCAGCAGTGAGACGACTAGCGGGAGCATCGATGAGCAGTTCTTC
TRBV19	.	.	TRBJ2-1	CASSIWVEDEQFF	TGTGCCAGTAGTATATGGGTTGAGGATGAGCAGTTCTTC
TRBV12-3/TRBV12-4	.	.	TRBJ1-1	CASSPGRTEAFF	TGTGCCAGCAGTCCGGGACGCACTGAAGCTTTCTTT
TRBV27	TRBD1	few	TRBJ1-3	CASRIDRAGNTIYF	TGTGCCAGCAGGATCGACAGGGCTGGAAACACCATATATTTT
TRBV20-1	.	.	TRBJ1-6	CSAWDGGQEVTLHF	TGCAGTGCTTGGGACGGCGGTCAAGAGGTAACCCTCCACTTT
TRBV27	TRBD1	few	TRBJ1-4	CASSLYHRGFGEKLFF	TGTGCCAGCAGTCTCTATCACAGGGGATTCGGGGAAAAACTGTTTTTT
TRBV12-3/TRBV12-4	.	few	TRBJ2-5	CASSIGVATTQYF	TGTGCCAGCAGTATCGGGGTAGCGACGACCCAGTACTTC
TRBV15	.	.	TRBJ2-5	CATSRDQTDRQETQYF	TGTGCCACCAGCAGAGATCAAACGGACCGACAAGAGACCCAGTACTTC
TRBV5-1	TRBD2	few	TRBJ2-1	CASSTPTSGPYNEQFF	TGCGCCAGCAGCACACCTACTAGCGGGCCTTACAATGAGCAGTTCTTC
TRBV9	.	few	TRBJ1-6	CASSVLADGNSPLHF	TGTGCCAGCAGCGTATTGGCGGATGGGAATTCACCCCTCCACTTT
TRBV7-9	TRBD1	.	TRBJ2-5	CASSFFSGGETQYF	TGTGCCAGCAGCTTTTTTTCAGGGGGAGAGACCCAGTACTTC
TRBV5-1	.	few	TRBJ1-1	CASSLGGVGATEAFF	TGCGCCAGCAGCTTGGGAGGGGTCGGAGCTACTGAAGCTTTCTTT
TRBV7-3	TRBD1	.	TRBJ2-7	CASSLQPGQGTEQYF	TGTGCCAGCAGCTTGCAACCGGGACAGGGGACCGAGCAGTACTTC
TRBV12-3/TRBV12-4	TRBD1	.	TRBJ2-1	CASIPRGQGVGNEQFF	TGTGCCAGCATCCCCCGGGGACAGGGTGTAGGCAATGAGCAGTTCTTC
TRBV12-3/TRBV12-4	TRBD1	few	TRBJ1-4	CASSDTGVDEKLFF	TGTGCCAGCAGCGATACAGGGGTGGATGAAAAACTGTTTTTT